These T cell receptor beta chains were read from a single sample in a study of blood T cell repertoires in COVID-19. Assay: immunoSEQ multiplex PCR; the TCRdb copy retains only in-frame clones and omits some. Of some 270,000 clones detected, approximately 85% appear once; the ten largest clones hold 0.7% to 1%. Sequencing input: peripheral blood. These TCRs come from a human donor with COVID-19, enrolled during active disease. The donor label of this sample is uncertain. The CDR3 runs from the conserved cysteine through the conserved F or W. The order of the fields is CDR3 protein, CDR3 DNA, D gene, J gene, clone size, V gene, CDR3 length. D genes are given only for firm matches. Part of the rows lack a size; the others show once, few, many or a class for expanded clones.

CASSEGRARNQPQHF | TGTGCCAGCAGTGAGGGCAGGGCCCGCAATCAGCCCCAGCATTTT | NA | TRBJ1-5 | NA | TRBV6-1 | 15
CASSLGTSAYNEQFF | TGTGCCAGCAGCCTTGGGACTAGCGCTTACAATGAGCAGTTCTTC | TRBD2 | TRBJ2-1 | NA | TRBV9 | 15
CASSIEGGGQPQHF | TGTGCCAGTAGTATTGAGGGAGGAGGACAGCCCCAGCATTTT | NA | TRBJ1-5 | NA | TRBV19 | 14
CASSTTGAVTDTQYF | TGTGCCAGTAGCACTACAGGGGCAGTCACAGATACGCAGTATTTT | TRBD1 | TRBJ2-3 | NA | TRBV19 | 15
CASSLRWQGFAEAFF | TGTGCCAGCAGTTTGAGGTGGCAGGGTTTCGCTGAAGCTTTCTTT | NA | TRBJ1-1 | NA | TRBV27 | 15
CASSVDRGETQYF | TGTGCCAGCAGCGTAGATCGGGGAGAGACCCAGTACTTC | NA | TRBJ2-5 | NA | TRBV9 | 13
CASRGVSGSVDEQFF | TGCGCCAGCAGGGGAGTTAGCGGGAGCGTCGATGAGCAGTTCTTC | TRBD2 | TRBJ2-1 | once | TRBV5-1 | 15
CASTLLGQGNTIYF | TGTGCCAGCACCCTTCTAGGACAGGGAAACACCATATATTTT | NA | TRBJ1-3 | NA | TRBV28 | 14
CASSYLPGQGAEAFF | TGTGCCAGCAGTTACCTGCCGGGACAGGGGGCTGAAGCTTTCTTT | TRBD1 | TRBJ1-1 | NA | TRBV27 | 15
CASSRGTYEQYF | TGTGCCAGCAGCAGGGGGACCTACGAGCAGTACTTC | TRBD1 | TRBJ2-7 | NA | TRBV6-5 | 12
CASSPKGPNTGELFF | TGTGCCAGCAGCCCCAAGGGGCCGAACACCGGGGAGCTGTTTTTT | NA | TRBJ2-2 | NA | TRBV9 | 15
CASSVTGGGQPQHF | TGTGCCAGCAGCGTAACAGGGGGCGGTCAGCCCCAGCATTTT | TRBD1 | TRBJ1-5 | NA | TRBV9 | 14